These 4 T cell receptor beta chains were all obtained from the same sample, sequenced in a study of identical twins. MiXCR was run by TCRdb on the 5' RACE reads, yielding one entry per CDR3 protein. The table lists approximately 690,000 distinct CDR3 sequences, around 6.1% of them singletons. Sequenced sample: naive T cells sorted from blood. These receptors came from a man between 18 and 35 years old in good health.

The chain links TRBV21-1 to TRBJ2-7; TRBD2 is the table's D call and was not checked against the DNA. TRBV21-1 is reported as a pseudogene. This CDR3 region has 13 residues. The CDR3 loop is CASSKISGREQYV. In DNA, the CDR3 is TGTGCCAGCAGCAAAATTTCGGGGAGGGAGCAGTACGTC.

This clonotype was counted at least ten times. CDR3 in amino acids: CSVVGQGVVSGYTF. The CDR3 DNA follows: TGCAGCGTTGTGGGACAGGGGGTTGTGTCCGGCTACACCTTC. The V and J genes are TRBV29-1 and TRBJ1-2; 11 bases line up with TRBD1. Trimming at V came to 4 bases and at J to 8 bases, leaving 9 bases not matched to a gene. Germline lookup yields CDR1 SQVTM and CDR2 ANQGSEA. The CDR3 spans 14 residues.

This clonotype was found a few times. The rearrangement joins TRBV5-6 to TRBJ2-3; no clear D gene. CDR1 is SGHDT and CDR2 is YYEEEE in the germline V gene. The CDR3 extends over 15 amino acids. The germline V and J ends were trimmed by 0 bases and 6 bases, with 14 bases remaining between them. Here the CDR3 DNA reads TGTGCCAGCAGCTTGGGGGGTCGCCTACCTGATACGCAGTATTTT. Amino acid sequence: CASSLGGRLPDTQYF.

This clonotype has at least ten counts. This chain joins TRBV11-1 and TRBJ2-1; tentatively, D is TRBD2 (5 bases). The CDR3 contains 12 residues. Trimming left V 8 bases short and J 3 bases short, with 8 bases between. Germline V gene sequence: CDR1 SGHAT, CDR2 FQDESV (reference sequence). CDR3 coding DNA: TGTGCCAGCTCGGAGGACTACAATGAGCAGTTCTTC. It encodes CASSEDYNEQFF.